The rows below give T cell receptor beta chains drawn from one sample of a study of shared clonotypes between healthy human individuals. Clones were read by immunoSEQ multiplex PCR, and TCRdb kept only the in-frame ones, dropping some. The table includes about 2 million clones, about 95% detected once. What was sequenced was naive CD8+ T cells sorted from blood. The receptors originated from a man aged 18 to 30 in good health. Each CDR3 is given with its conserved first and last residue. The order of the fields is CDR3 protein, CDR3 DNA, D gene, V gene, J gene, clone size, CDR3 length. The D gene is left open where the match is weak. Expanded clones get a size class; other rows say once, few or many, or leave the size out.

CDR3aa: CASSLSPGTATYEQYF
CDR3nt: TGTGCCAGCAGTTTATCGCCGGGTACGGCTACCTACGAGCAGTACTTC
d_gene: NA
v_gene: TRBV27
j_gene: TRBJ2-7
abundance: NA
len: 16

CDR3aa: CASSQEGGDYTGELFF
CDR3nt: TGCGCCAGCAGCCAAGAGGGTGGGGATTACACCGGGGAGCTGTTTTTT
d_gene: NA
v_gene: TRBV4-3
j_gene: TRBJ2-2
abundance: NA
len: 16

CDR3aa: CSVVRVGEQYF
CDR3nt: TGCAGCGTTGTAAGGGTTGGCGAGCAGTACTTC
d_gene: NA
v_gene: TRBV29-1
j_gene: TRBJ2-7
abundance: NA
len: 11

CDR3aa: CASSLAGSTDTQYF
CDR3nt: TGTGCCAGCAGTTTAGCGGGGAGCACAGATACGCAGTATTTT
d_gene: NA
v_gene: TRBV27
j_gene: TRBJ2-3
abundance: NA
len: 14

CDR3aa: CASSVTAGTDTQYF
CDR3nt: TGTGCCAGCAGCGTCACAGCGGGAACAGATACGCAGTATTTT
d_gene: TRBD2
v_gene: TRBV7-9
j_gene: TRBJ2-3
abundance: NA
len: 14

CDR3aa: CASSAGTGYNSPLHF
CDR3nt: TGTGCCAGCAGTGCCGGGACAGGATATAATTCACCCCTCCACTTT
d_gene: TRBD1
v_gene: TRBV6-5
j_gene: TRBJ1-6
abundance: NA
len: 15

CDR3aa: CASSQPTGLSPLHF
CDR3nt: TGCGCCAGCAGCCAACCCACAGGGCTTTCACCCCTCCACTTT
d_gene: NA
v_gene: TRBV4-1
j_gene: TRBJ1-6
abundance: NA
len: 14

CDR3aa: CASSVGMTNEQFF
CDR3nt: TGTGCCAGCAGCGTAGGAATGACCAATGAGCAGTTCTTC
d_gene: NA
v_gene: TRBV9
j_gene: TRBJ2-1
abundance: NA
len: 13

CDR3aa: CASSSSGGSYEQYF
CDR3nt: TGTGCCAGCAGCTCTAGCGGGGGATCTTACGAGCAGTACTTC
d_gene: TRBD2
v_gene: TRBV7-2
j_gene: TRBJ2-7
abundance: once
len: 14

CDR3aa: CASRVGGASGELFF
CDR3nt: TGTGCCAGCCGTGTTGGGGGGGCCTCCGGGGAGCTGTTTTTT
d_gene: NA
v_gene: TRBV27
j_gene: TRBJ2-2
abundance: NA
len: 14

CDR3aa: CASSYSTGAPDYGYTF
CDR3nt: TGTGCCAGCAGTTACTCTACGGGGGCGCCCGACTATGGCTACACCTTC
d_gene: NA
v_gene: TRBV6-6
j_gene: TRBJ1-2
abundance: NA
len: 16

CDR3aa: CASSRTGTGGSYEQYF
CDR3nt: TGTGCCAGCAGTCGAACCGGGACAGGGGGCTCCTACGAGCAGTACTTC
d_gene: TRBD1
v_gene: TRBV7-9
j_gene: TRBJ2-7
abundance: NA
len: 16

CDR3aa: CASSESLAGVSGGELFF
CDR3nt: TGTGCCAGCAGTGAGTCCCTAGCGGGAGTATCTGGCGGGGAGCTGTTTTTT
d_gene: TRBD2
v_gene: TRBV2
j_gene: TRBJ2-2
abundance: NA
len: 17

CDR3aa: CASSYSTGSDTGELFF
CDR3nt: TGTGCCAGCAGTTACTCGACAGGGTCTGACACCGGGGAGCTGTTTTTT
d_gene: TRBD1
v_gene: TRBV6-5
j_gene: TRBJ2-2
abundance: NA
len: 16

CDR3aa: CASNSRLFNQPQHF
CDR3nt: TGTGCCAGCAATTCTCGCCTTTTCAATCAGCCCCAGCATTTT
d_gene: NA
v_gene: TRBV21-1
j_gene: TRBJ1-5
abundance: NA
len: 14

CDR3aa: CASSQGTVGGYTF
CDR3nt: TGCGCCAGCAGCCAAGGGACAGTTGGTGGCTACACCTTC
d_gene: NA
v_gene: TRBV4-3
j_gene: TRBJ1-2
abundance: NA
len: 13

CDR3aa: CSVSKEQLNTEAFF
CDR3nt: TGCAGCGTTAGTAAGGAGCAACTGAACACTGAAGCTTTCTTT
d_gene: NA
v_gene: TRBV29-1
j_gene: TRBJ1-1
abundance: NA
len: 14

CDR3aa: CASSSWSGYEQYF
CDR3nt: TGTGCCAGCAGCTCCTGGTCTGGCTACGAGCAGTACTTC
d_gene: NA
v_gene: TRBV5-6
j_gene: TRBJ2-7
abundance: once
len: 13

CDR3aa: CASSLWDRGGTDTQYF
CDR3nt: TGTGCCAGCAGTTTATGGGACAGGGGGGGCACAGATACGCAGTATTTT
d_gene: TRBD1
v_gene: TRBV28
j_gene: TRBJ2-3
abundance: NA
len: 16

CDR3aa: CASSWDRDYEQYF
CDR3nt: TGCGCCAGCAGCTGGGACAGGGACTACGAGCAGTACTTC
d_gene: TRBD1
v_gene: TRBV4-3
j_gene: TRBJ2-7
abundance: once
len: 13

CDR3aa: CASTSGTEGSQPQHF
CDR3nt: TGTGCCAGCACCTCCGGGACAGAGGGAAGTCAGCCCCAGCATTTT
d_gene: TRBD1
v_gene: TRBV28
j_gene: TRBJ1-5
abundance: NA
len: 15

CDR3aa: CASSLRGELGYGYTF
CDR3nt: TGTGCCAGCAGTTTACGAGGGGAATTAGGCTATGGCTACACCTTC
d_gene: NA
v_gene: TRBV28
j_gene: TRBJ1-2
abundance: NA
len: 15

CDR3aa: CASSLGSSYEQYF
CDR3nt: TGTGCCAGCAGCTTGGGCAGCTCCTACGAGCAGTACTTC
d_gene: NA
v_gene: TRBV5-4
j_gene: TRBJ2-7
abundance: NA
len: 13

CDR3aa: CASSDSIAGGPLEQFF
CDR3nt: TGTGCCAGCAGTGACTCGATAGCGGGGGGGCCCCTTGAGCAGTTCTTC
d_gene: TRBD2
v_gene: TRBV6-4
j_gene: TRBJ2-1
abundance: NA
len: 16

CDR3aa: CASQGTGSYEQYF
CDR3nt: TGCGCCAGCCAGGGGACAGGGTCCTACGAGCAGTACTTC
d_gene: TRBD1
v_gene: TRBV10-2
j_gene: TRBJ2-7
abundance: NA
len: 13

CDR3aa: CASSSQGTYEQYF
CDR3nt: TGTGCCAGCAGTTCACAGGGGACCTACGAGCAGTACTTC
d_gene: TRBD1
v_gene: TRBV2
j_gene: TRBJ2-7
abundance: NA
len: 13

CDR3aa: CASSLERRANEKLFF
CDR3nt: TGTGCCAGCAGCTTAGAACGGAGGGCTAATGAAAAACTGTTTTTT
d_gene: NA
v_gene: TRBV7-4
j_gene: TRBJ1-4
abundance: NA
len: 15

CDR3aa: CASSYSTSGRDEQFF
CDR3nt: TGTGCCAGCAGTTACTCAACTAGCGGGAGGGATGAGCAGTTCTTC
d_gene: TRBD2
v_gene: TRBV6-5
j_gene: TRBJ2-1
abundance: NA
len: 15

CDR3aa: CASSVPGPQRGEQFF
CDR3nt: TGTGCCAGCAGCGTACCGGGACCCCAAAGGGGCGAGCAGTTCTTC
d_gene: NA
v_gene: TRBV7-9
j_gene: TRBJ2-1
abundance: once
len: 15

CDR3aa: CASTRLERGGPRNIQYF
CDR3nt: TGTGCCAGCACGAGGCTTGAGCGGGGGGGCCCACGAAACATTCAGTACTTC
d_gene: TRBD2
v_gene: TRBV27
j_gene: TRBJ2-4
abundance: NA
len: 17

CDR3aa: CASSLGPIEAFF
CDR3nt: TGTGCCAGCAGCCTCGGACCGATTGAAGCTTTCTTT
d_gene: NA
v_gene: TRBV7-9
j_gene: TRBJ1-1
abundance: NA
len: 12

CDR3aa: CASSLGVPERFF
CDR3nt: TGCGCCAGCAGCTTGGGAGTACCTGAAAGGTTCTTC
d_gene: NA
v_gene: TRBV5-1
j_gene: TRBJ2-1
abundance: NA
len: 12

CDR3aa: CASSPQYGSEAFF
CDR3nt: TGTGCCAGCTCACCACAATATGGGAGTGAAGCTTTCTTT
d_gene: NA
v_gene: TRBV18
j_gene: TRBJ1-1
abundance: NA
len: 13

CDR3aa: CASNPTGRTEAFF
CDR3nt: TGTGCCAGTAACCCCACAGGGAGGACTGAAGCTTTCTTT
d_gene: NA
v_gene: TRBV19
j_gene: TRBJ1-1
abundance: NA
len: 13

CDR3aa: CAIKGQGSSEQYF
CDR3nt: TGTGCCATCAAAGGCCAGGGCTCATCCGAGCAGTACTTC
d_gene: NA
v_gene: TRBV10-3
j_gene: TRBJ2-7
abundance: NA
len: 13

CDR3aa: CATQSATRIHSNQPQHF
CDR3nt: TGCGCCACCCAGTCAGCCACCAGGATCCATAGCAATCAGCCCCAGCATTTT
d_gene: NA
v_gene: TRBV5-1
j_gene: TRBJ1-5
abundance: NA
len: 17

CDR3aa: CASSFGGTYEQYF
CDR3nt: TGTGCCAGCAGCTTTGGGGGAACCTACGAGCAGTACTTC
d_gene: NA
v_gene: TRBV7-2
j_gene: TRBJ2-7
abundance: NA
len: 13

CDR3aa: CASSSYDTGSEAFF
CDR3nt: TGTGCCAGCAGCTCATACGATACGGGATCTGAAGCTTTCTTT
d_gene: NA
v_gene: TRBV7-8
j_gene: TRBJ1-1
abundance: NA
len: 14

CDR3aa: CAWNSGAANEQFF
CDR3nt: TGTGCCTGGAATAGCGGCGCCGCCAATGAGCAGTTCTTC
d_gene: NA
v_gene: TRBV30
j_gene: TRBJ2-1
abundance: NA
len: 13

CDR3aa: CASSPSRAGFGKQYF
CDR3nt: TGTGCCAGCAGTCCCTCACGGGCGGGGTTCGGAAAGCAGTACTTC
d_gene: NA
v_gene: TRBV6-6
j_gene: TRBJ2-7
abundance: NA
len: 15

CDR3aa: CASSHLAGAYNEQFF
CDR3nt: TGCGCCAGCAGCCACCTGGCGGGAGCGTACAATGAGCAGTTCTTC
d_gene: TRBD2
v_gene: TRBV4-3
j_gene: TRBJ2-1
abundance: once
len: 15

CDR3aa: CSVENGREDTQYF
CDR3nt: TGCAGCGTTGAAAATGGGAGGGAGGATACGCAGTATTTT
d_gene: TRBD2
v_gene: TRBV29-1
j_gene: TRBJ2-3
abundance: once
len: 13